This T cell receptor (beta chain) originates from a study of T cells in Graves' hyperthyroidism and ophthalmopathy. Study results and limitations: Ophthalmopathy onset followed model prediction by a median about seven months.

V shed 6 bases and J shed 2 bases, with 16 bases lying between them. This CDR3 has 15 residues. On this clonotype itself: Antigen specificity is unknown.

The source material, RNA transcripts, was used to amplify TCR beta CDR3 regions. During a first-round RT-PCR of the TCR CDR3, the HTBI primer set was used. TCRdb re-analysed the multiplex PCR reads in MiXCR, keeping a single row per CDR3 protein. This table holds hundreds of thousands of distinct CDR3 sequences, about a sixth found once. Enrolled ophthalmopathy patients presented with a Clinical Activity Score of at least 3, a NOSPECS grade of at least 4, and disease duration under 3 months. Sequenced sample: blood. This rearrangement joins TRBV12-3 or TRBV12-4 to TRBJ2-5; D is possibly TRBD2 (7 bases). The receptor was derived from a woman between 40 and 50 years old with Graves' ophthalmopathy. The CDR3 DNA follows: TGTGCCAGCAGGCAAGGGGGGGGGCCACAAGAGACCCAGTACTTC. Translating it yields CASRQGGGPQETQYF.